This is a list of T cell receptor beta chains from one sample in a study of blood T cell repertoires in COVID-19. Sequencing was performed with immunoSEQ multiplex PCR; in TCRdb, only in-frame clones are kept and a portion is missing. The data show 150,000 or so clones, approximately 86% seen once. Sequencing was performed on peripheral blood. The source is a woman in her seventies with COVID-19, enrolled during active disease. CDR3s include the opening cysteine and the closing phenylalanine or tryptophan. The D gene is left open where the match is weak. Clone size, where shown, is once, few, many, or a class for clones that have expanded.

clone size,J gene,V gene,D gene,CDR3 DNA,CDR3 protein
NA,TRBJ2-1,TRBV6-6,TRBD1,TGTGCCAGCAGATCGAGGGGACAGGGTGAAAATGAGCAGTTCTTC,CASRSRGQGENEQFF
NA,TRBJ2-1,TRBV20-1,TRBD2,TGCAGTGCCAGTAGCGGGGGGGCTTGGAATGAGCAGTTCTTC,CSASSGGAWNEQFF
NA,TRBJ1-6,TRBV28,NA,TGTGCCAGCAGGGAGACAGGTAGCTCCTATAATTCACCCCTCCACTTT,CASRETGSSYNSPLHF
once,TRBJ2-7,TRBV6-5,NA,TGTGCCAGCAGTTACGGGGCCGGAAACGAGCAGTACTTC,CASSYGAGNEQYF
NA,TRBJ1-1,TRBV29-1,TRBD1,TGCAGCGTCGTCAGGGGGAGTTGGACTGAAGCTTTCTTT,CSVVRGSWTEAFF
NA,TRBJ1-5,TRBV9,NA,TGTGCCAGCGGGGGCCATAGCAATCAGCCCCAGCATTTT,CASGGHSNQPQHF
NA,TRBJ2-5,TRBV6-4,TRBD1,TGTGCCAGCAGTGCTCTGGACAGGGGGCTTCAAGAGACCCAGTACTTC,CASSALDRGLQETQYF
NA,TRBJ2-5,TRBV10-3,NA,TGTGCCATCAGTGAAGGGTGGACACGTCAAGAGACCCAGTACTTC,CAISEGWTRQETQYF
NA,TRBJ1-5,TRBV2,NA,TGTGCCAGCAGTGAACGGTATCTCAATCAGCCCCAGCATTTT,CASSERYLNQPQHF
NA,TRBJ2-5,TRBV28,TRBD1,TGTGCCAGCACCTCCGGGACAGGGGTCCGGGAGACCCAGTACTTC,CASTSGTGVRETQYF
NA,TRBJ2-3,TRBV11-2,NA,TGTGCCAGCAGCTTTACTCGTAGCACAGATACGCAGTATTTT,CASSFTRSTDTQYF
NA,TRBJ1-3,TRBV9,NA,TGTGCCAGCAGCGCCAGAGCTGACTCCTCTGGAAACACCATATATTTT,CASSARADSSGNTIYF
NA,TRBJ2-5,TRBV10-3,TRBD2,TGTGCCATCAGTGATAGCGGGCGGGGGGAAGAGACCCAGTACTTC,CAISDSGRGEETQYF
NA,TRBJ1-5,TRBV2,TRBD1,TGTGCCAGCAAGGGGGACAGGGTGGGGCAGCCCCAGCATTTT,CASKGDRVGQPQHF
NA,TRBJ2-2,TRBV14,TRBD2,TGTGCCAGCAGCCCGGGAGGGGTCAGGAACACCGGGGAGCTGTTTTTT,CASSPGGVRNTGELFF
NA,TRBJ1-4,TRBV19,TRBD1,TGTGCCAGTAGTCCAAAACAGGGGACGTATGAAAAACTGTTTTTT,CASSPKQGTYEKLFF
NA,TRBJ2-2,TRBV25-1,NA,TGTGCCAGCAGTGCCAGGGGCACCGGGGAGCTGTTTTTT,CASSARGTGELFF
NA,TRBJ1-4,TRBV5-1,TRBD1,TGCGCCAGCAGCGAGATCCCGGGACAGGGCCGGGAAAAACTGTTTTTT,CASSEIPGQGREKLFF
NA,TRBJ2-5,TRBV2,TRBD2,TGTGCCAGCCGAAACGTAGCGGGGCGGCAAGAGACCCAGTACTTC,CASRNVAGRQETQYF
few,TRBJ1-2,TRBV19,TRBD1,TGTGCCAGTAGTATACTTGAGACAGGGTATGGCTACACCTTC,CASSILETGYGYTF
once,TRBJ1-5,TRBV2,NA,TGTGCCAGCAGACAGGGCACTTATAGCAATCAGCCCCAGCATTTT,CASRQGTYSNQPQHF
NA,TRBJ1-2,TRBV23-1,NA,TGCGCCAGCAGTCAATTCCCGTGTGGGGAGGGCTACACCTTC,CASSQFPCGEGYTF
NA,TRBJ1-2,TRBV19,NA,TGTGCCAGTAGTGGAAGACCCCAGGACAGCTCAACCTATGGCTACACCTTC,CASSGRPQDSSTYGYTF
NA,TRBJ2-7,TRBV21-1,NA,TGTGCCAGCAGCAAAGAGGACAAGGTGGCATACGAGCAGTACTTC,CASSKEDKVAYEQYF
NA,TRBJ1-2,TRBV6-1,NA,TGTGCCAGCAGTGACAGCGTGACCATTACAATCCTTCATGGCTACACCTTC,CASSDSVTITILHGYTF
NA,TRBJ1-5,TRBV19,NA,TGTGCCAGTAGTACCGCTCAGGGGACTCAGCCCCAGCATTTT,CASSTAQGTQPQHF
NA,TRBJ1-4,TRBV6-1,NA,TGTGCCAGCAGTGAAGCGGAGGGTACTAATGAAAAACTGTTTTTT,CASSEAEGTNEKLFF
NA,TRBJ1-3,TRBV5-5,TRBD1,TGTGCCAGCACCACCACAGGGGTGGGAAACACCATATATTTT,CASTTTGVGNTIYF
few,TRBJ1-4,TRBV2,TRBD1,TGTGCCAGCAGAACCGGGACAGAGGTATCCGATGAAAAACTGTTTTTT,CASRTGTEVSDEKLFF
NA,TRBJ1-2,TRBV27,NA,TGTGCCAGCAGTCCCTCTGGAGGGGAGAACTATGGCTACACCTTC,CASSPSGGENYGYTF
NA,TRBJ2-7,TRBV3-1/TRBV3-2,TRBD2,TGTGCCAGCAGCTCGCCTAGCGGGGGGGCCTACGAGCAGTACTTC,CASSSPSGGAYEQYF
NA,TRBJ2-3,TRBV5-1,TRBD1,TGCGCCAGCAGCTTGTCCCGGGACAGGGGTGCAGATACGCAGTATTTT,CASSLSRDRGADTQYF
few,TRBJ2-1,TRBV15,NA,TGTGCCACCAGCGGCCCAAAGGGGCATGAGCAGTTCTTC,CATSGPKGHEQFF
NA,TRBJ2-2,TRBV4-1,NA,TGCGCCAGCAGCCAAGCGGGTCTCGGCAGGGAGCTGTTTTTT,CASSQAGLGRELFF
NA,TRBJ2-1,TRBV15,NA,TGTGCCACCAGCTCCGCCCGTGGGACTCCTCTCAATGAGCAGTTCTTC,CATSSARGTPLNEQFF
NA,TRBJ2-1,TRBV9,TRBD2,TGTGCCAGCAGCGTAGCGGTTAGCGGGGGTAAGCAGTTCTTC,CASSVAVSGGKQFF
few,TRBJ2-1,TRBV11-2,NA,TGTGCCAGCAGCAATGACAGGCTCAATGAGCAGTTCTTC,CASSNDRLNEQFF
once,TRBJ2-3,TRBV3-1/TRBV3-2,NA,TGTGCCAGCAGCCAGGGACTGCTCACGTATTTT,CASSQGLLTYF
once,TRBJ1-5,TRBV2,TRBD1,TGTGCCAGCAACCTCCACGGGACAGGGGCCAATCAGCCCCAGCATTTT,CASNLHGTGANQPQHF
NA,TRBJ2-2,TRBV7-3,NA,TGTGCCAGCAGCCCAACAGTAACCGGGGAGCTGTTTTTT,CASSPTVTGELFF
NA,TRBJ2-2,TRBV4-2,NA,TGTGCCAGCAGCCAAGAAGACCCGGGCACCGGGGAGCTGTTTTTT,CASSQEDPGTGELFF
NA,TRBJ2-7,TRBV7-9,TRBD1,TGTGCCAGCAGCTCCGGGACAGGGGCCAACGAGCAGTACTTC,CASSSGTGANEQYF
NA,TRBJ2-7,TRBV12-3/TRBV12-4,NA,TGTGCCAGCAGTCCAGGGTACTACGAGCAGTACTTC,CASSPGYYEQYF
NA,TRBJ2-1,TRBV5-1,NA,TGCGCCAGCAGCTCCCCCCAGGCTCGATACAATGAGCAGTTCTTC,CASSSPQARYNEQFF
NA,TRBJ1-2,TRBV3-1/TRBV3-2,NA,TGTGCCAGCAGCCAATTTGGGAGGGACTATGGCTACACCTTC,CASSQFGRDYGYTF
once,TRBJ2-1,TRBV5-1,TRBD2,TGCGCCAGCAGCCAGGGACTAGAGGATGAGCAGTTCTTC,CASSQGLEDEQFF
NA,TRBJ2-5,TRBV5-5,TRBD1,TGTGCCAGCAGCTTGACAGGGGCAGAGACCCAGTACTTC,CASSLTGAETQYF
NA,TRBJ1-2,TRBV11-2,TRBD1,TGTGCCAGCACCCCGAAGGACAGGGTGGGCGGCTACACCTTC,CASTPKDRVGGYTF
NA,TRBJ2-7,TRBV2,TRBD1,TGTGCCAGCATACTGGGGACAGGGGCTAGGGAGCAGTACTTC,CASILGTGAREQYF
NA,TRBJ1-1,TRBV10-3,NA,TGTGCCATCAGTGACAGGGTAGTGAACACTGAAGCTTTCTTT,CAISDRVVNTEAFF
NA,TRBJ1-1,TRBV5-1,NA,TGCGCCAGCAGCAGCAGACAGAGGAACACTGAAGCTTTCTTT,CASSSRQRNTEAFF
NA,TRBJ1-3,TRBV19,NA,TGTGCCAGTAGTCCTGGGACTCCCTCTGGAAACACCATATATTTT,CASSPGTPSGNTIYF
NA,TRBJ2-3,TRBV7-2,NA,TGTGCCAGCAGCTTAAGGAGGAGGGAGGAAGATACGCAGTATTTT,CASSLRRREEDTQYF
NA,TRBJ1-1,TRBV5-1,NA,TGCGCCAGCAGCCCGGAGGGCCGGAGTAGTGAAGCTTTCTTT,CASSPEGRSSEAFF
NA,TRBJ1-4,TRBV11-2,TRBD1,TGTGCCAGCAGCTCCACAGGGGGCCCAACTAATGAAAAACTGTTTTTT,CASSSTGGPTNEKLFF
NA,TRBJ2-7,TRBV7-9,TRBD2,TGTGCCAGCAGCTTACCCTCCCGGGCGGGGGACTCCTACGAGCAGTACTTC,CASSLPSRAGDSYEQYF
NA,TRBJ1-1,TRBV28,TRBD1,TGTGCCAGCAGTCGTGGGACAGGGGGCACGAGCACTGAAGCTTTCTTT,CASSRGTGGTSTEAFF
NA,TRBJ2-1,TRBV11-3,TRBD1,TGTGCCAGCAGCTTGACAGGGGGCGAGGAGTTCTTC,CASSLTGGEEFF
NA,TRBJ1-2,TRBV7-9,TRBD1,TGTGCCAGCAGCTTAGGACAGGGTATTGGTGGCTACACCTTC,CASSLGQGIGGYTF